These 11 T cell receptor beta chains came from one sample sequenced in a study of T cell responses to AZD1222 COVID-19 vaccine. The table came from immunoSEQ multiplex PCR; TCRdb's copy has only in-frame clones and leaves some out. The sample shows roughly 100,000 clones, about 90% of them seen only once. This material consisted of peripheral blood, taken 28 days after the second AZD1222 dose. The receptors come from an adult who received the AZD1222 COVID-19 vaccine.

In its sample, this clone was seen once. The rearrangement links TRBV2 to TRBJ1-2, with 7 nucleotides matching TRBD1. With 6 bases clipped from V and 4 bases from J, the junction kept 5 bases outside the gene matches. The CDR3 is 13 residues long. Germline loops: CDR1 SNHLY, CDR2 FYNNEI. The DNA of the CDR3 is TGTGCCAGCAGGGGACAGCCTATCTATGGCTACACCTTC. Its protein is CASRGQPIYGYTF. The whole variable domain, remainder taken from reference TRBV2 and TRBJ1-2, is EPEVTQTPSHQVTQMGQEVILRCVPISNHLYFYWYRQILGQKVEFLVSFYNNEISEKSEIFDDQFSVERPDGSNFTLKIRSTKLEDSAMYFCASRGQPIYGYTFGSGTRLTVV.

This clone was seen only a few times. CDR3 protein: CASSLDVSGNTEAFF. The CDR3 coding sequence is TGTGCCAGCAGCTTAGACGTCAGTGGGAACACTGAAGCTTTCTTT. The rearrangement links TRBV11-1 to TRBJ1-1, with D unclear. Trimming stripped 1 base from V and 1 base from J, with 10 bases between. This CDR3 spans 15 amino acids. The V gene's germline CDR1 is SGHAT and CDR2 FQDESV (reference sequence).

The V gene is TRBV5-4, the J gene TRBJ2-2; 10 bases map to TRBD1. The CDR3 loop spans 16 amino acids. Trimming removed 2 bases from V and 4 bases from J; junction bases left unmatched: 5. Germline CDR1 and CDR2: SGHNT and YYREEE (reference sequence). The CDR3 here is CASSLPTGGSTGELFF. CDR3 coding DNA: TGTGCCAGCAGCTTACCGACAGGGGGCTCCACCGGGGAGCTGTTTTTT.

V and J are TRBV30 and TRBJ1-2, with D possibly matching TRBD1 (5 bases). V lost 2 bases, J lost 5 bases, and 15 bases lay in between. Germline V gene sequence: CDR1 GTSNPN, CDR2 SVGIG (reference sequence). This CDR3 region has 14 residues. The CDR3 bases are TGTGCCTGGAGTCCTTCCGGGGCCGGATATGGCTACACCTTC. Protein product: CAWSPSGAGYGYTF.

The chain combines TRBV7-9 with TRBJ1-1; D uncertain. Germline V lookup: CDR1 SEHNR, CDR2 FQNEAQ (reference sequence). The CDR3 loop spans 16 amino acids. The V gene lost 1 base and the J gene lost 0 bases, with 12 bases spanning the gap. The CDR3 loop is CASSLVVGRLNTEAFF. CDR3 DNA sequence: TGTGCCAGCAGCTTAGTGGTCGGACGGCTGAACACTGAAGCTTTCTTT.

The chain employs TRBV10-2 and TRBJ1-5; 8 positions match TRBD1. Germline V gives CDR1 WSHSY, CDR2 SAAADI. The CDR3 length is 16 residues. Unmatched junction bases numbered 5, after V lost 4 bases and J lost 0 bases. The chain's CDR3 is CASSAWTGLSNQPQHF. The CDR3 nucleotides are TGCGCCAGCAGTGCTTGGACAGGGCTTAGCAATCAGCCCCAGCATTTT.

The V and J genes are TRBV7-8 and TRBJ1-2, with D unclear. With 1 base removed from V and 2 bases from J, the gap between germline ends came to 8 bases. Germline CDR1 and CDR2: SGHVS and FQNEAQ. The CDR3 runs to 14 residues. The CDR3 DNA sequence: TGTGCCAGCAGCTTAGGGGATTCCAACTATGGCTACACCTTC. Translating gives CASSLGDSNYGYTF.

The DNA for the CDR3 is TGTGCCAGCAAAGCGGAAGAGACCCAGTACTTC. Protein product: CASKAEETQYF. This sequence joins TRBV12-3 or TRBV12-4 and TRBJ2-5; tentative D call: TRBD2 (5 bases). The ends were cut back, 7 bases at V and 3 bases at J, with 6 bases in the middle. The CDR3 has 11 residues.

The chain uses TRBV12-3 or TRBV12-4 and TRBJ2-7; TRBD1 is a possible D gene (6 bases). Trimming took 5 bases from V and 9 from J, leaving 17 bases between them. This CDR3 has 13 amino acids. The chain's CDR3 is CASSLRDKLGQYF. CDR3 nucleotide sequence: TGTGCCAGCAGTCTGAGGGACAAGTTAGGGCAGTACTTC.

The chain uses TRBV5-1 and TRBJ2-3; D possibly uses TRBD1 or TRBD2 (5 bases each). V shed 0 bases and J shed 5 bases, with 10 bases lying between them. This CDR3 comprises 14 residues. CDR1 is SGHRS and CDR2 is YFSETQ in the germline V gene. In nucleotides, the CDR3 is TGCGCCAGCAGCTTGGAAAGTGGGGGAGATACGCAGTATTTT. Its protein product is CASSLESGGDTQYF.

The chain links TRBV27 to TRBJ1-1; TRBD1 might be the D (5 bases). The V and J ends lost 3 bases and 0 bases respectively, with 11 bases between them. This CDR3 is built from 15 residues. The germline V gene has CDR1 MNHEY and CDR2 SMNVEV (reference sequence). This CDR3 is CASSFSQGVNTEAFF. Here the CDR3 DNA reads TGTGCCAGCAGTTTCTCTCAGGGAGTGAACACTGAAGCTTTCTTT.